Listed below are T cell receptor beta chains from one sample, sequenced in a study of T cells in Graves' hyperthyroidism and ophthalmopathy. MiXCR was run by TCRdb on the multiplex PCR reads, yielding one entry per CDR3 protein. The table has over 700,000 distinct CDR3 sequences, about two fifths seen once; the top ten hold 8.9%. The specimen sequenced was blood. These receptor sequences come from a man in his late teens or twenties with Graves' hyperthyroidism. Both conserved end residues are part of each CDR3. Fields, in order: J gene, V gene, clone size, D gene, CDR3 DNA, CDR3 protein. The D gene is left open where the match is weak. A clone size is listed for some rows: how often the clone was seen (once, few, many), or a class if it is expanded.

J: TRBJ1-1
V: TRBV20-1
size: few
D: -
DNA: TGCAGTGCTAGATATAGGGACCTCAAGAACACTGAAGCTTTCTTT
CDR3: CSARYRDLKNTEAFF

J: TRBJ1-1
V: TRBV19
size: -
D: -
DNA: TGTGCCAGTAGTATCGTCTATTCGGGGACTGAAGCTTTCTTT
CDR3: CASSIVYSGTEAFF

J: TRBJ2-7
V: TRBV5-1
size: once
D: -
DNA: TGCGCCAGCAGCTTGGAGATAGTGGCCTACGAGCAGTACTTC
CDR3: CASSLEIVAYEQYF

J: TRBJ1-2
V: TRBV2
size: -
D: TRBD1
DNA: TGTGCCATGAGATTGACAGGGCCGAACACCGGGGAGCTGTTCTTCTTC
CDR3: CAMRLTGPNTGELFFF

J: TRBJ2-7
V: TRBV29-1
size: many
D: -
DNA: TGCAGCGTTGTAGCAGGGGAGGGCTACGAGCAGTACTTC
CDR3: CSVVAGEGYEQYF

J: TRBJ2-2
V: TRBV7-8
size: -
D: -
DNA: TGTGCCAGCAGCACGGGACGGCTGAACACCGGGGAGCTGTTTTTT
CDR3: CASSTGRLNTGELFF

J: TRBJ2-7
V: TRBV27
size: -
D: -
DNA: TGTGCCAGCAGTTCCATCCCGATCTACGAGCAGTACTTC
CDR3: CASSSIPIYEQYF

J: TRBJ2-5
V: TRBV7-9
size: once
D: -
DNA: TGTGCCTGGAGTGTACCGGGCAGGACTACCCAGTACTTC
CDR3: CAWSVPGRTTQYF

J: TRBJ2-3
V: TRBV2
size: -
D: -
DNA: TGTGCCAGCAGTACCTACGGGGGGCCAAGCACAGATACGCAGTATTTT
CDR3: CASSTYGGPSTDTQYF

J: TRBJ1-1
V: TRBV4-1
size: -
D: -
DNA: TGCGCCAGCAGCCAAGTAACAGGGAGCAACACTGAAGCTTTCTTT
CDR3: CASSQVTGSNTEAFF

J: TRBJ1-1
V: TRBV4-2
size: -
D: -
DNA: TGTGCCAGCAGCCGGGGAGCCTCGAACACTGAAGCTTTCTTT
CDR3: CASSRGASNTEAFF

J: TRBJ2-7
V: TRBV9
size: -
D: TRBD1
DNA: TGTGCCAGCAGCTTGTCGAAGGGACAGGGACTATACGAGCAGTACTTC
CDR3: CASSLSKGQGLYEQYF

J: TRBJ2-7
V: TRBV9
size: -
D: -
DNA: TGTGCCAGCTCACCGGGAGCGCTTGGGGCTCTGGGCGAGCAGTACTTC
CDR3: CASSPGALGALGEQYF

J: TRBJ1-1
V: TRBV7-8
size: many
D: -
DNA: TGTGCCAGCAGCTCGGAGCCTGGAGGAACTGAAGCTTTCTTT
CDR3: CASSSEPGGTEAFF

J: TRBJ1-1
V: TRBV19
size: few
D: -
DNA: TGTGCCAGTAGTATGGGGGCGGAGAACACTGAAGCTTTCTTT
CDR3: CASSMGAENTEAFF

J: TRBJ2-7
V: TRBV6-5
size: -
D: -
DNA: TGTGCCAGCAGTTACTCTCAGGGATGGAGCGAGCAGTACTTC
CDR3: CASSYSQGWSEQYF

J: TRBJ2-7
V: TRBV7-6
size: many
D: -
DNA: TGTGCCAGCAGCTCCACAGGGGGAGGGACCTACGAGCAGTACTTC
CDR3: CASSSTGGGTYEQYF

J: TRBJ1-1
V: TRBV4-1
size: -
D: -
DNA: TGCGCCAGCAGCCACCTACTCATGAACACTGAAGCTTTCTTT
CDR3: CASSHLLMNTEAFF

J: TRBJ2-5
V: TRBV5-6
size: many
D: -
DNA: TGTGCCAGCAGTACAGGGACTCGAGAGACCCAGTACTTC
CDR3: CASSTGTRETQYF

J: TRBJ1-1
V: TRBV5-6
size: few
D: -
DNA: TGTGCCAGCAGCGTACAGGGTTACACTGAAGCTTTCTTT
CDR3: CASSVQGYTEAFF

J: TRBJ2-7
V: TRBV6-5
size: few
D: TRBD2
DNA: TGTGCCAGCAGTACGGTGCAAGCGGGAGACTACGAGCAGTACTTC
CDR3: CASSTVQAGDYEQYF

J: TRBJ1-2
V: TRBV4-1
size: -
D: TRBD1
DNA: TGCGCCAGCAGACCAAGGGGACAGGGACAGGGTGGCTACACCTTC
CDR3: CASRPRGQGQGGYTF

J: TRBJ1-5
V: TRBV5-8
size: many
D: -
DNA: TGTGCCAGCAGCTTCGGGCCATATCAGCCCCAGCATTTT
CDR3: CASSFGPYQPQHF

J: TRBJ1-2
V: TRBV14
size: many
D: -
DNA: TGTGCCAGCAGCTCCGACAGGACCGCTAACTATGGCTACACCTTC
CDR3: CASSSDRTANYGYTF

J: TRBJ2-5
V: TRBV29-1
size: -
D: -
DNA: TGCAGCTACCACCCGGGAGTAGCAGAGACCCAGTACTTC
CDR3: CSYHPGVAETQYF

J: TRBJ1-1
V: TRBV20-1
size: -
D: TRBD1
DNA: TGCAGTGCCGATGCGGGACAGGGAGGGAAAGCTTTCTTT
CDR3: CSADAGQGGKAFF

J: TRBJ1-1
V: TRBV5-1
size: many
D: TRBD1
DNA: TGCGCCAGCAGCCCGACAGGGGGAGGTGAAGCTTTCTTT
CDR3: CASSPTGGGEAFF

J: TRBJ2-2
V: TRBV24-1
size: -
D: -
DNA: TGTGCCACCAGTGATTTGCGTGGGATGGCCACCGGGGAGCTGTTTTTT
CDR3: CATSDLRGMATGELFF

J: TRBJ2-7
V: TRBV3-1
size: -
D: -
DNA: TGTGCCAGCAGCCTGCATTCTCGTCGGGAGCAGTACTTC
CDR3: CASSLHSRREQYF

J: TRBJ2-7
V: TRBV20-1
size: many
D: -
DNA: TGCAGTGCTAGAGATGGGGCTGGAGGCGAGCAGTACTTC
CDR3: CSARDGAGGEQYF

J: TRBJ2-7
V: TRBV12-3/TRBV12-4
size: few
D: -
DNA: TGTGCCAGCAGTTCAGACATGTACTCCTACGAGCAGTACTTC
CDR3: CASSSDMYSYEQYF

J: TRBJ2-7
V: TRBV20-1
size: once
D: TRBD2
DNA: TGCAGTGCTGGGGGTTGGGACTACTCCTACGAGCAGTACTTC
CDR3: CSAGGWDYSYEQYF

J: TRBJ1-1
V: TRBV10-3
size: many
D: -
DNA: TGTGCCATCAGGGCGGGAGGAAGCACTGAAGCTTTCTTT
CDR3: CAIRAGGSTEAFF

J: TRBJ2-1
V: TRBV10-3
size: -
D: -
DNA: TGTGCCATCAGTGTTGGCAGCGACAATGAGCAGTTCTTC
CDR3: CAISVGSDNEQFF

J: TRBJ1-5
V: TRBV10-3
size: -
D: -
DNA: TGTACCATCAGGGAGACAGATAGCAATCAGCCCCAGCATTTT
CDR3: CTIRETDSNQPQHF

J: TRBJ2-5
V: TRBV9
size: -
D: -
DNA: TGTGCCAGCAGCACCCAGGGCGCGGGGACCCAGTACTTC
CDR3: CASSTQGAGTQYF

J: TRBJ1-2
V: TRBV25-1
size: -
D: -
DNA: TGTGCCAGCCAAGGGCGCGGCTACACCTTC
CDR3: CASQGRGYTF

J: TRBJ2-5
V: TRBV7-6
size: many
D: -
DNA: TGTGCCAGCACCAGGACAGTGGGGGAGGCCCAGTACTTC
CDR3: CASTRTVGEAQYF

J: TRBJ1-4
V: TRBV2
size: -
D: -
DNA: TGTGCCAGCAAAGTGCAGGCAACTAATGAAAAACTGTTTTTT
CDR3: CASKVQATNEKLFF

J: TRBJ1-6
V: TRBV20-1
size: many
D: TRBD1
DNA: TGCAGTGCGGATAACCCCGGGACAGGGGAACGATCACCCCTCCACTTT
CDR3: CSADNPGTGERSPLHF

J: TRBJ1-6
V: TRBV2
size: -
D: TRBD1
DNA: TGTGCCGGCAGCTCTCCGGGACAGGGTAAATCACCCCTCCACTTT
CDR3: CAGSSPGQGKSPLHF

J: TRBJ1-2
V: TRBV29-1
size: -
D: -
DNA: TGCAGCGTTCGTGGGAGGGTTGGCTACACCTTC
CDR3: CSVRGRVGYTF

J: TRBJ2-5
V: TRBV7-2
size: once
D: -
DNA: TGTGCCAGCAGCCCCCAAAGTCAACGGCAAGAGACCCAGTACTTC
CDR3: CASSPQSQRQETQYF

J: TRBJ2-5
V: TRBV7-7
size: few
D: TRBD1
DNA: TGTGCCAGCAGCTCGATCCCGACAGGGGGAGTAGAGACCCAGTACTTC
CDR3: CASSSIPTGGVETQYF

J: TRBJ2-5
V: TRBV7-9
size: -
D: -
DNA: TGCGCCAGCAGCCAAGATATCGTCAGCCGCGAGACCCAGTACTTC
CDR3: CASSQDIVSRETQYF

J: TRBJ2-7
V: TRBV7-9
size: -
D: -
DNA: TGTGCCAGCAGTTACTCGGGCCAGCACCCCTACGAGCAGTACTTC
CDR3: CASSYSGQHPYEQYF

J: TRBJ2-6
V: TRBV24-1
size: many
D: -
DNA: TGTGCCACCCGCATACTTTCTGGGGCCAACGTCCTGACTTTC
CDR3: CATRILSGANVLTF

J: TRBJ2-7
V: TRBV7-2
size: many
D: -
DNA: TGTGCCAGCAGCTTGGAACTGAGCTCCTACGAGCAGTACTTC
CDR3: CASSLELSSYEQYF

J: TRBJ1-4
V: TRBV5-1
size: -
D: -
DNA: TGCGCCAGCAGCTTAGGGCAGCGACAACCAACTAATGAAAAACTGTTTTTT
CDR3: CASSLGQRQPTNEKLFF

J: TRBJ2-2
V: TRBV15
size: -
D: TRBD2
DNA: TGTGCCACCAGTCGGACTAGCGGGAAAGATACCGGGGAGCTGTTTTTT
CDR3: CATSRTSGKDTGELFF

J: TRBJ1-5
V: TRBV12-3/TRBV12-4
size: -
D: -
DNA: TGTGCCAGCAGGGGCTCGGGGGCGGCTAATCAGCCCCAGCATTTT
CDR3: CASRGSGAANQPQHF